The sample holds a few counts of the clone carrying this TCR beta chain. Antigen specificity is unknown. With V trimmed by 9 bases and J by 9 bases, 17 bases remained unmatched. CDR1 is MNHNS, CDR2 SASEGT, per germline. The CDR3 totals 15 residues. This sample stems from a study of identical twins. cDNA carried unique molecular identifiers, and a universal primer site was added by template switching. Via MiXCR, TCRdb re-called the 5' RACE reads, giving one row per CDR3 protein. This sample has hundreds of thousands of distinct CDR3 sequences, with around 7.5% found just once. Broader study findings: With beta out-of-frame sequences, excess sharing by twins was weaker. Where out-of-frame alpha sequences were twin-shared, they showed excess low generation probability.

These data were likewise used in another study, on yellow fever vaccine responses in identical twins. Per that paper: Twins' vaccine T cell responses reportedly seemed partly convergent and partly personalized.

The specimen was PBMCs. The chain has TRBV6-1 and TRBJ2-1, with 7 bases aligning to TRBD2. The TCR originated in a woman under 30 in good health. CDR3 nucleotides: TGTGCCAGTCATCTCGGGACTATAAGGAGCGGTGAGCAGTTCTTC. Translating it yields CASHLGTIRSGEQFF.